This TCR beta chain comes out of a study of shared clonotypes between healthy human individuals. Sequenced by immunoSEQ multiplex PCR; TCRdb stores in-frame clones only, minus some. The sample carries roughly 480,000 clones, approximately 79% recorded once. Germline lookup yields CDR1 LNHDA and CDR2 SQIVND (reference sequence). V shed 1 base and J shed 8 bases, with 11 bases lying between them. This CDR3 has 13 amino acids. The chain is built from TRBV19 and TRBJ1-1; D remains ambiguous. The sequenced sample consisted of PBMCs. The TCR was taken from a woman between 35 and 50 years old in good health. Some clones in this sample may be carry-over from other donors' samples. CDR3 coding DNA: TGTGCCAGTAGTATAGTCGGGCAGGCAGAAGCTTTCTTT. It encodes CASSIVGQAEAFF.